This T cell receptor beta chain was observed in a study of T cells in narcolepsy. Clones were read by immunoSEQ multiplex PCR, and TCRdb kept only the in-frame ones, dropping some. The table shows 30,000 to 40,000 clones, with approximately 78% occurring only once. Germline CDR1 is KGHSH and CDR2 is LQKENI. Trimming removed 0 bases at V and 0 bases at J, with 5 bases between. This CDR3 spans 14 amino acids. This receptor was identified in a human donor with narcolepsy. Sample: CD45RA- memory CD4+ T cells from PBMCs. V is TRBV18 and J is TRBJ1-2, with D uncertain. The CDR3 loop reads CASSPPSPNYGYTF. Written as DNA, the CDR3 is TGTGCCAGCTCACCACCGAGCCCTAACTATGGCTACACCTTC.